This TCR beta chain was observed in a study of blood T cell repertoires in COVID-19. In the study overall: Some COVID-19 samples were acute and others convalescent; all came from the United States, Italy and Spain. The analysed material was cDNA or gDNA that came from T cells, B-cell-depleted T cells, or PBMCs.

In germline, CDR1 is SGHTA, CDR2 FQGNSA. This CDR3 is 16 amino acids long. Trimming took 1 base from V and 2 from J; bases not matched to a gene: 3. Original analysis: Reference gene primers were amplified, and this amplification served to estimate nucleated cell counts. Assay used: immunoSEQ multiplex PCR; TCRdb lists only in-frame clones, some missing. The V and J calls and clone size were taken over from that table, and D and trimming were inferred from the DNA. The table records roughly 63,000 clones, 75% to 90% of them present only once. Sequenced input: peripheral blood. The rearrangement links TRBV7-2 to TRBJ1-3; 9 bases line up with TRBD1. The TCR sequence derives from a man aged 45-65 years with acute or convalescent COVID-19. CDR3 bases: TGTGCCAGCAGCTTAGACAGGGGGCTCCCTGGAAACACCATATATTTT. Protein sequence: CASSLDRGLPGNTIYF.